A selection of T cell receptor beta chains follows, all from one sample in a study of T cell responses to AZD1222 COVID-19 vaccine. TCRdb's copy holds only in-frame clones and misses some; the assay was immunoSEQ multiplex PCR. This table holds roughly 93,000 clones, about nine tenths found once. The sample in question was peripheral blood, obtained on day 0 of AZD1222 vaccination. These receptors originate from an adult in good health. CDR3s include the opening cysteine and the closing phenylalanine or tryptophan. D genes are given only for firm matches. Only some rows state a clone size, as once, few, many or a class for expanded clones.

TRBJ2-1,TRBV7-9,-,12,-,CASSLVGNEQFF,TGTGCCAGCAGCTTAGTAGGGAATGAGCAGTTCTTC
TRBJ2-3,TRBV19,TRBD1,14,-,CASKTGDGTDTQYF,TGTGCCAGTAAAACAGGGGACGGCACAGATACGCAGTATTTT
TRBJ1-1,TRBV27,TRBD1,15,-,CASSRGPGVNTEAFF,TGTGCCAGCTCCAGGGGGCCTGGGGTGAACACTGAAGCTTTCTTT
TRBJ2-2,TRBV27,-,16,-,CASSLRGTVRTGELFF,TGTGCCAGCAGTTTACGAGGGACTGTAAGGACCGGGGAGCTGTTTTTT
TRBJ1-2,TRBV21-1,-,15,-,CASSRAGGKNYGYTF,TGTGCCAGCAGCAGGGCAGGGGGCAAGAACTATGGCTACACCTTC
TRBJ1-5,TRBV7-2,-,15,-,CASSLVGGGWQPQHF,TGTGCCAGCAGCTTAGTGGGAGGGGGGTGGCAGCCCCAGCATTTT
TRBJ1-2,TRBV28,-,13,-,CASSPPGPPGYTF,TGTGCCAGCAGTCCACCGGGGCCCCCTGGCTACACCTTC
TRBJ2-2,TRBV5-6,-,12,-,CASGWGTGELFF,TGTGCCAGCGGATGGGGAACCGGGGAGCTGTTTTTT
TRBJ2-3,TRBV5-6,TRBD2,17,-,CASSLEVRAGAFGTQYF,TGTGCCAGCAGCCTCGAGGTTCGGGCGGGAGCCTTCGGTACGCAGTATTTT
TRBJ1-1,TRBV7-2,-,13,-,CASSLAGNAEAFF,TGTGCCAGCAGCTTAGCAGGAAACGCTGAAGCTTTCTTT
TRBJ2-7,TRBV28,-,15,few,CASRDSGTGSYEQYF,TGTGCCAGCAGGGATTCCGGGACGGGCTCCTACGAGCAGTACTTC
TRBJ1-2,TRBV12-3/TRBV12-4,-,11,-,CASSPGNGYTF,TGTGCCAGCAGCCCGGGCAATGGCTACACCTTC
TRBJ2-1,TRBV7-2,TRBD2,16,-,CASSPASGLAGVEQFF,TGTGCCAGCAGTCCGGCTTCGGGACTAGCGGGAGTTGAGCAGTTCTTC
TRBJ1-2,TRBV28,-,14,-,CASSLVGAPYGYTF,TGTGCCAGCAGTTTAGTAGGGGCCCCGTATGGCTACACCTTC
TRBJ2-5,TRBV6-5,-,16,-,CASSYSSTQGGETQYF,TGTGCCAGCAGTTACTCGAGTACCCAGGGGGGGGAGACCCAGTACTTC
TRBJ2-5,TRBV15,-,16,-,CATSRDSGSYYETQYF,TGTGCCACCAGCAGAGATAGCGGCTCGTATTATGAGACCCAGTACTTC
TRBJ2-7,TRBV4-2,TRBD2,16,-,CASSPRSGGFSYEQYF,TGTGCCAGCAGCCCGAGGAGCGGGGGGTTCTCCTACGAGCAGTACTTC